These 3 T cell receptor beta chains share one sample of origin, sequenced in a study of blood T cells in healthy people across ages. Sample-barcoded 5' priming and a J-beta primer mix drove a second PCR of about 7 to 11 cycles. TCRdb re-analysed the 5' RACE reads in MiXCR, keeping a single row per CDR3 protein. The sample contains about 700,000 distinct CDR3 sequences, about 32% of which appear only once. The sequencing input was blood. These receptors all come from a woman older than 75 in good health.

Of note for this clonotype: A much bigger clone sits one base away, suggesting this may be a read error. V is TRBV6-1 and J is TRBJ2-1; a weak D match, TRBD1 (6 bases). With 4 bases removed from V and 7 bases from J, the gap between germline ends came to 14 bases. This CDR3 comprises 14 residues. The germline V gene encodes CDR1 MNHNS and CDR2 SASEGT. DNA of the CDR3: TGTGCCAGCAGTGTTACCGGGACAAGGAATGAGCAGTTCTTC. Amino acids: CASSVTGTRNEQFF.

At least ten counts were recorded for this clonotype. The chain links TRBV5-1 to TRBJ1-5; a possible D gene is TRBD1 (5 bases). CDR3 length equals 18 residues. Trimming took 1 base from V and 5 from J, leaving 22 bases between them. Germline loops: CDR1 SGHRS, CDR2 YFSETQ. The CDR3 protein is CASSLTKTAVVGDQPQHF. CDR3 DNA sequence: TGCGCCAGCAGCTTGACGAAGACAGCCGTCGTCGGCGATCAGCCCCAGCATTTT.

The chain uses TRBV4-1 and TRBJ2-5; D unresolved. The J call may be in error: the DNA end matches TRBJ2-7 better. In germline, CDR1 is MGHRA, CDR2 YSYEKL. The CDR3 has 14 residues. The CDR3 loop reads CASSQGYGIGEQYF. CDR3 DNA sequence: TGCGCCAGCAGCCAGGGTTATGGCATAGGCGAGCAGTACTTC.